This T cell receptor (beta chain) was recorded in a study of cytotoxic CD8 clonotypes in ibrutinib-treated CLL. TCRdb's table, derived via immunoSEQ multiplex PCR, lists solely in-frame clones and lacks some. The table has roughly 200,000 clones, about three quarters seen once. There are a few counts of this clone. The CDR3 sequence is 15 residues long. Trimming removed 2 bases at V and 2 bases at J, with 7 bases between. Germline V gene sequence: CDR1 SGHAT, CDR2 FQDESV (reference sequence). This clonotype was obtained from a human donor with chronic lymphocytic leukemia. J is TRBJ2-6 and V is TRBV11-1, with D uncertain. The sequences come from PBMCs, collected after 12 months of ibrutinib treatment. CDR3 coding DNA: TGTGCCAGCAGCTTAATGGGGACTGGGGCCAACGTCCTGACTTTC. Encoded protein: CASSLMGTGANVLTF.